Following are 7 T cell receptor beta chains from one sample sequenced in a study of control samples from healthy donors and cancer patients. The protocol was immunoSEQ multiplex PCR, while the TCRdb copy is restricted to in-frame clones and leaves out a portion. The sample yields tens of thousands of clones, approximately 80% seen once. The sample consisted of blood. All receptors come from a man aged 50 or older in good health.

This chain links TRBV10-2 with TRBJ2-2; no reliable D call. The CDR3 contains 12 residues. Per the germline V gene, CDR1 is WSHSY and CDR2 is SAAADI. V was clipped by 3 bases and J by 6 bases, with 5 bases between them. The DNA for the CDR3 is TGCGCCAGCAGTGAATTGTCCGGGGAGCTGTTTTTT. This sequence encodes CASSELSGELFF.

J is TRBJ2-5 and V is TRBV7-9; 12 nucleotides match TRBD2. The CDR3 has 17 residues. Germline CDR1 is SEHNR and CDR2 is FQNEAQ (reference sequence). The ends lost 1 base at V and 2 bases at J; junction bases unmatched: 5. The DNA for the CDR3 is TGTGCCAGCAGCTTAGGACTAGCGGGAGTAGGACAAGAGACCCAGTACTTC. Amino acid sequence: CASSLGLAGVGQETQYF.

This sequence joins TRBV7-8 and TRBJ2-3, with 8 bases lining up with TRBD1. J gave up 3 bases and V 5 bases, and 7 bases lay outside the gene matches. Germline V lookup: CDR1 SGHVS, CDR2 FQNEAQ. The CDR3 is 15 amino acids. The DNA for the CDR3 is TGTGCCAGCAGCGCGCCGACAGGGGTAACAGATACGCAGTATTTT. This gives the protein CASSAPTGVTDTQYF.

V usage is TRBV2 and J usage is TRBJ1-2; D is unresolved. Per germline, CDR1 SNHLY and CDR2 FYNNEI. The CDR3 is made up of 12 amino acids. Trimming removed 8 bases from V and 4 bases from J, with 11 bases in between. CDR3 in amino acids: CASYQPSYGYTF. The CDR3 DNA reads TGTGCCAGCTATCAACCAAGCTATGGCTACACCTTC. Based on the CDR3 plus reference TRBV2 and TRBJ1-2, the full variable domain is EPEVTQTPSHQVTQMGQEVILRCVPISNHLYFYWYRQILGQKVEFLVSFYNNEISEKSEIFDDQFSVERPDGSNFTLKIRSTKLEDSAMYFCASYQPSYGYTFGSGTRLTVV.

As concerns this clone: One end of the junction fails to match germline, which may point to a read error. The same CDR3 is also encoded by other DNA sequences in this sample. CDR3 DNA: TGTGCCAGCAGTCGGCGGGAGACCTACGAGCAATACTTC. Translation gives CASSRRETYEQYF. V usage is TRBV5-6 and J usage is TRBJ2-7; 7 nucleotides align to TRBD2. The CDR3 sequence is 13 residues long. Germline V gene lookup returns CDR1 SGHDT and CDR2 YYEEEE.

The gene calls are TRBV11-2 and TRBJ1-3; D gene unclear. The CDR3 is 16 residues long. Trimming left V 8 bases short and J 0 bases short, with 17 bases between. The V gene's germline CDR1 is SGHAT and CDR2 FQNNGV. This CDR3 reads CASGRNGFSSGNTIYF. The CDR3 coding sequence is TGTGCCAGCGGCCGTAATGGATTTTCCTCTGGAAACACCATATATTTT.

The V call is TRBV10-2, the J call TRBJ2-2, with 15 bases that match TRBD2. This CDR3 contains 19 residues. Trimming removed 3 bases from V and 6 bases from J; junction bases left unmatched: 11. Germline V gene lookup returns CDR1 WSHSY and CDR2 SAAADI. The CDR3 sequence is CASSDPGLAGGLAAGELFF. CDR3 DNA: TGCGCCAGCAGTGACCCCGGACTAGCGGGAGGGCTTGCGGCCGGGGAGCTGTTTTTT.